The entry below describes one T cell receptor beta chain. Antigen specificity is unknown. This sample was included in a study of T cell responses to AZD1222 COVID-19 vaccine. Deletions cut 4 bases from V and 4 bases from J, with 20 bases between. Germline assignment: CDR1 MGHRA and CDR2 YSYEKL. CDR3 length equals 18 residues. Study-level findings and limits: The breadth and depth of Spike-specific TCRs increased once two AZD1222 doses had been given. White British ancestry dominated among donors, who included more females, and clonal diversity was possibly underestimated. The span of vaccine-associated CD4 TCRs extended across spike, with dominance at 160-218 and 743-854.

Sequencing was performed with immunoSEQ multiplex PCR; in TCRdb, only in-frame clones are kept and a portion is missing. The repertoire holds 95,000 to 150,000 clones, with 75% to 95% as singletons. The clonotype was recovered from an adult who received the MenACWY meningococcal vaccine as a control. V gene TRBV4-1 combines with J gene TRBJ2-6; no clear D. This material consisted of peripheral blood, taken 28 days after the second dose of the MenACWY control vaccine. Here the CDR3 DNA reads TGCGCCAGCAGCCCCTCCGGCAGCCTACCCCCGGGGGCCAACGTCCTGACTTTC. As protein: CASSPSGSLPPGANVLTF.